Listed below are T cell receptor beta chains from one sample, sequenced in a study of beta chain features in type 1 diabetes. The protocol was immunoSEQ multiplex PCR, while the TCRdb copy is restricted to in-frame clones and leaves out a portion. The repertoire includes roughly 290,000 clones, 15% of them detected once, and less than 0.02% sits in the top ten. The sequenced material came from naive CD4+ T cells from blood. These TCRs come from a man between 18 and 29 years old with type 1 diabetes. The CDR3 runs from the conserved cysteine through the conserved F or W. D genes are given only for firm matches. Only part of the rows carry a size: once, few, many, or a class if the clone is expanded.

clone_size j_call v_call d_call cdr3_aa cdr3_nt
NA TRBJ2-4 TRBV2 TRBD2 CASRLVGTSGQNIQYF TGTGCCAGCAGACTAGTGGGGACTAGCGGGCAAAACATTCAGTACTTC
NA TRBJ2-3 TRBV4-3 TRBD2 CASSQEPAGASGRTDTQYF TGCGCCAGCAGCCAAGAACCAGCGGGGGCCTCCGGGAGAACAGATACGCAGTATTTT
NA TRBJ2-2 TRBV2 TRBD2 CASSEGGSGAGELFF TGTGCCAGCAGTGAAGGCGGGAGTGGGGCCGGGGAGCTGTTTTTT
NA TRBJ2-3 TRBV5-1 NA CASRLRSQDTQYF TGCGCCAGCCGCCTCCGGAGTCAAGATACGCAGTATTTT
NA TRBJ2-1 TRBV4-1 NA CASSQELGAGAYNEQFF TGCGCCAGCAGCCAAGAACTTGGGGCGGGGGCGTACAATGAGCAGTTCTTC
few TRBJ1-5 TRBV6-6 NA CASKDKAANQPQHF TGTGCCAGCAAGGACAAGGCGGCCAATCAGCCCCAGCATTTT
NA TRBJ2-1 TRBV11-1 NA CASSLRVSSYNEQFF TGTGCCAGCAGCTTACGGGTCAGCTCCTACAATGAGCAGTTCTTC
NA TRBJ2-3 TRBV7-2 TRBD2 CASSPIAGGTTDTQYF TGTGCCAGCAGCCCCATAGCGGGAGGCACCACAGATACGCAGTATTTT
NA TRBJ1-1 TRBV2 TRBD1 CASTWDRENTEAFF TGTGCCAGTACTTGGGACAGAGAGAACACTGAAGCTTTCTTT
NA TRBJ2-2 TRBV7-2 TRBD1 CASSWGQVANTGELFF TGTGCCAGCAGCTGGGGACAGGTCGCGAACACCGGGGAGCTGTTTTTT
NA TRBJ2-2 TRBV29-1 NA CSVVLRRGNTGELFF TGCAGCGTTGTTCTCCGGCGGGGGAACACCGGGGAGCTGTTTTTT
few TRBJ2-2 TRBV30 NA CAWSRGDSSYTGELFF TGTGCCTGGAGCCGCGGAGACAGCTCATACACCGGGGAGCTGTTTTTT
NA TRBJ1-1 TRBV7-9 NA CASSFQVNTEAFF TGTGCCAGCAGCTTTCAGGTGAACACTGAAGCTTTCTTT
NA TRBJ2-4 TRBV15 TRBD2 CATSSLNSGGAGENIQYF TGTGCCACCAGCAGCTTGAATAGCGGGGGTGCGGGGGAAAACATTCAGTACTTC
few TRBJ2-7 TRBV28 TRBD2 CASSPGLAVQRSYEQYF TGTGCCAGCAGTCCGGGACTAGCGGTGCAAAGATCCTACGAGCAGTACTTC
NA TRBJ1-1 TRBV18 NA CASSPSQDMNTEAFF TGTGCCAGCTCACCATCACAAGACATGAACACTGAAGCTTTCTTT
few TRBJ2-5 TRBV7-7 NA CASSLNRQGETQYF TGTGCCAGCAGCTTAAATCGGCAGGGAGAGACCCAGTACTTC
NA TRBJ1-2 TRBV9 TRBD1 CASSVGTGANNYGYTF TGTGCCAGCAGCGTAGGGACAGGGGCCAACAACTATGGCTACACCTTC
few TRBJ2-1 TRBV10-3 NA CAINQDREVNEQFF TGTGCCATCAACCAAGACAGGGAGGTAAATGAGCAGTTCTTC
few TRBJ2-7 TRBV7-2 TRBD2 CASSATSGRAYEQYF TGTGCCAGCAGCGCGACTAGCGGGAGGGCCTACGAGCAGTACTTC
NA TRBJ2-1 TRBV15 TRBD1 CATSKKQGASYNEQFF TGTGCCACCAGCAAAAAACAGGGGGCGTCCTACAATGAGCAGTTCTTC
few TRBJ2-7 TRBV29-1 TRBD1 CSVRNEGAAPSYEQYF TGCAGCGTTAGAAACGAGGGGGCAGCTCCCTCCTACGAGCAGTACTTC
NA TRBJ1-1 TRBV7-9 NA CASSWLGHPDMNTEAFF TGTGCCAGCAGCTGGCTGGGACACCCTGACATGAACACTGAAGCTTTCTTT
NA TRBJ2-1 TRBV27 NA CASRTRLVGNEQFF TGTGCCAGCAGAACTCGACTAGTAGGCAATGAGCAGTTCTTC
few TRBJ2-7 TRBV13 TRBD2 CASSLERLAGGNEQYF TGTGCCAGCAGCTTAGAACGGCTAGCGGGAGGAAACGAGCAGTACTTC
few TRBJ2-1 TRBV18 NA CASSPRSYNEQFF TGTGCCAGCTCACCTCGGTCCTACAATGAGCAGTTCTTC
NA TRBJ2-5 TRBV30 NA CAWSVGAKETQYF TGTGCCTGGAGTGTAGGGGCTAAAGAGACCCAGTACTTC
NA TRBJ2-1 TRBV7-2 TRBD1 CASSWTGTGAWNEQFF TGTGCCAGCAGCTGGACCGGGACAGGAGCGTGGAATGAGCAGTTCTTC
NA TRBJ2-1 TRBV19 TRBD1 CASCLRQGARNEQFF TGTGCCAGTTGCCTAAGACAGGGGGCGCGCAATGAGCAGTTCTTC
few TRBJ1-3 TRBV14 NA CASSQNSIGYTIYF TGTGCCAGCAGCCAAAACAGTATTGGTTACACCATATATTTT